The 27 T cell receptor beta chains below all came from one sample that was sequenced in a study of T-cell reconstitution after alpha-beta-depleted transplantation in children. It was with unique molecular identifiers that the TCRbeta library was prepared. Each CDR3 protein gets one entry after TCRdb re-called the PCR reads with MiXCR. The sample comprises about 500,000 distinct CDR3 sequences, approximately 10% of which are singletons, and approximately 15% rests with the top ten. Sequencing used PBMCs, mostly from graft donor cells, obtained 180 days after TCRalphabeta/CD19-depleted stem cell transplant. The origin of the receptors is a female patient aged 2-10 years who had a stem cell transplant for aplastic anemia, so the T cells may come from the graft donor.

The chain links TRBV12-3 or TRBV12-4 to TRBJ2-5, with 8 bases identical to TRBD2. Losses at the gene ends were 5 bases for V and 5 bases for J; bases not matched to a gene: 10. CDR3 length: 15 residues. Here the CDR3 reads CASSPPGGRRETQYF. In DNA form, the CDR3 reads TGTGCCAGCAGTCCCCCGGGGGGGCGGAGGGAGACCCAGTACTTC.

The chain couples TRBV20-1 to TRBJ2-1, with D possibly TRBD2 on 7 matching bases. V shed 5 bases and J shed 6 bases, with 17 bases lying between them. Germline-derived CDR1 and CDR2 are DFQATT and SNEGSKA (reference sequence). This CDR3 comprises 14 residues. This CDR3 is CSARGGGVVNEQFF. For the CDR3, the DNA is TGCAGTGCTCGAGGGGGGGGCGTAGTCAATGAGCAGTTCTTC.

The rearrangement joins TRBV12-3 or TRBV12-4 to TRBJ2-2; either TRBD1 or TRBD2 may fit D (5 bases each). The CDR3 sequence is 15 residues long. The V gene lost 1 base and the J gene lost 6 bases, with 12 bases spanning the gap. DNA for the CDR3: TGTGCCAGCAGTTTAGTCGGGGCCCCTCCCGGGGAGCTGTTTTTT. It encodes CASSLVGAPPGELFF.

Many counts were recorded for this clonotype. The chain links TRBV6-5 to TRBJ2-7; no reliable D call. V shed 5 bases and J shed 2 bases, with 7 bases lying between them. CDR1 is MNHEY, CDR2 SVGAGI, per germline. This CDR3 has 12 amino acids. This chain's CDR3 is CASSTVPYEQYF. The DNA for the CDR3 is TGTGCCAGCAGTACTGTTCCCTACGAGCAGTACTTC.

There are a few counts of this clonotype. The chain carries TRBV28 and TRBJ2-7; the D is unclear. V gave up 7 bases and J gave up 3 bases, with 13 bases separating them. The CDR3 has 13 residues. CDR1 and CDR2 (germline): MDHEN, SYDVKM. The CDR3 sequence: CASTHWGGYEQYV. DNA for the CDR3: TGTGCCAGCACCCATTGGGGTGGCTACGAGCAGTACGTC.

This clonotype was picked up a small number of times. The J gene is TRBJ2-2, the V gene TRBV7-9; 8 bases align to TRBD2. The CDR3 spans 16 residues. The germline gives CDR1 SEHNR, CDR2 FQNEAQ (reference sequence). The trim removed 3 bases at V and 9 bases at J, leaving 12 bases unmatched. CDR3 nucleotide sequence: TGTGCCAGCAGCTTTTTGGGACTAGTGGGTGCCAGGGAGCTGTTTTTT. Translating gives CASSFLGLVGARELFF.

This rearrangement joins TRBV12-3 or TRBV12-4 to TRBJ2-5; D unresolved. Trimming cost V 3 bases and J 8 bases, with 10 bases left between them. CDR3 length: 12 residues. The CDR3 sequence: CASSFRTQTQYF. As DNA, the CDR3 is TGTGCCAGCAGTTTTCGGACGCAAACCCAGTACTTC.

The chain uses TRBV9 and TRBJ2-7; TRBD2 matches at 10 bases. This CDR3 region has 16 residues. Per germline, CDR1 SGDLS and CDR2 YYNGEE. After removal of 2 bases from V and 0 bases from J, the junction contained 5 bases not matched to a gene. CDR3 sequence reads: CASSVGSGGSSYEQYF. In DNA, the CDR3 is TGTGCCAGCAGCGTTGGTAGCGGGGGGAGCTCCTACGAGCAGTACTTC.

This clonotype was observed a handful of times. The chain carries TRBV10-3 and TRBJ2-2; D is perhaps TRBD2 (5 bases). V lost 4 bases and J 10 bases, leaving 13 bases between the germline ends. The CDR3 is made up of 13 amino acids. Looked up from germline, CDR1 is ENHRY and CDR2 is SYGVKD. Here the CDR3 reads CAISGRDREELFF. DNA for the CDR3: TGTGCCATCAGTGGGAGAGACCGGGAGGAGCTGTTTTTT.

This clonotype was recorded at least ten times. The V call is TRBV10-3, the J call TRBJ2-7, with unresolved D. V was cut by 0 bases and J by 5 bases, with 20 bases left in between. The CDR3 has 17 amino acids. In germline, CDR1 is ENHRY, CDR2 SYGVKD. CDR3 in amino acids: CAISESTWAVTIDEQYF. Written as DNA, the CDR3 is TGTGCCATCAGTGAGTCCACCTGGGCCGTTACGATTGACGAGCAGTACTTC.

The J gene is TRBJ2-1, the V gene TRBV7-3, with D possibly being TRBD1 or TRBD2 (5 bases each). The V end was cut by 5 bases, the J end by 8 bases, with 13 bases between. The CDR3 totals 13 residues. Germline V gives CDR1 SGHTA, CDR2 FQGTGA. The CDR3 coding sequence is TGTGCCAGCAGCCCGGGGCCCAGGGATGAGCAGTTCTTC. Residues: CASSPGPRDEQFF.

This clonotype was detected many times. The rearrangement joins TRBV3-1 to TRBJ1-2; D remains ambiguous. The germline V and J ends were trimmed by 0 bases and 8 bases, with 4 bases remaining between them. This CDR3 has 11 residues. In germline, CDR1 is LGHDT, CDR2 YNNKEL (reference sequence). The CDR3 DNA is TGTGCCAGCAGCCAAGATAGGGGCTACACCTTC. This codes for CASSQDRGYTF.

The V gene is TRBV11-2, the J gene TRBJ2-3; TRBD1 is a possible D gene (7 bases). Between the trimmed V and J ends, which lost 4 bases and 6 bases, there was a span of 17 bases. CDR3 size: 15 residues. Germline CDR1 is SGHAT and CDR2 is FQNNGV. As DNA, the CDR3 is TGTGCCAGCAGCTCAAGATCAGGGGGGTTGGATACGCAGTATTTT. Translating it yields CASSSRSGGLDTQYF.

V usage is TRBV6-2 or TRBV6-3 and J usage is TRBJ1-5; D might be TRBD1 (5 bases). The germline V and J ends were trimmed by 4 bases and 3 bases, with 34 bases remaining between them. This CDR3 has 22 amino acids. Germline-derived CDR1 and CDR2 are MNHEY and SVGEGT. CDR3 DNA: TGTGCCAGCAGTTCTCATCTCCCCGTTCCTTGGGCAGGGCTAGGAGACAATCAGCCCCAGCATTTT. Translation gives CASSSHLPVPWAGLGDNQPQHF.

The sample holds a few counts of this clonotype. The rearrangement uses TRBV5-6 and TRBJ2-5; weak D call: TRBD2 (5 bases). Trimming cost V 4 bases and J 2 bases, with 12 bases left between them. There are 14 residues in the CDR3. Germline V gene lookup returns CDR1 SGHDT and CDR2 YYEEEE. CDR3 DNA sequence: TGTGCCAGCAGCCCGGGCGGGCAGCAAGAGACCCAGTACTTC. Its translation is CASSPGGQQETQYF.

The CDR3 bases are TGTGCCAGCAGCCCAGGACACCTTGGGAGCAATCAGCCCCAGCGTTTT. Translated: CASSPGHLGSNQPQRF. The chain recombines TRBV12-1 with TRBJ1-5; the D call of TRBD1 is as the table states it, not checked on the DNA. TRBV12-1 is a recognized pseudogene. This CDR3 has 16 residues.

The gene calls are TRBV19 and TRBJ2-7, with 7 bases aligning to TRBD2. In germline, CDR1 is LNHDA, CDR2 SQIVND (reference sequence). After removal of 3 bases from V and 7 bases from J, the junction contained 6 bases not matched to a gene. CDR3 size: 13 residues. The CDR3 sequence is CASSIKSGAEQYV. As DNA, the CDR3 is TGTGCCAGTAGTATCAAGAGCGGGGCTGAGCAGTACGTC.

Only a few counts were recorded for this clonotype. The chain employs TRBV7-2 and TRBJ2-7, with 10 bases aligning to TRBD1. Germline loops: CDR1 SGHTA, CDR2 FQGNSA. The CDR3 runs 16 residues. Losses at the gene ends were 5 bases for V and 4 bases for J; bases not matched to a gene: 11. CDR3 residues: CASSLRQGAVFYEQYF. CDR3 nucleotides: TGTGCCAGCAGCCTGCGACAGGGGGCAGTTTTTTACGAGCAGTACTTC.

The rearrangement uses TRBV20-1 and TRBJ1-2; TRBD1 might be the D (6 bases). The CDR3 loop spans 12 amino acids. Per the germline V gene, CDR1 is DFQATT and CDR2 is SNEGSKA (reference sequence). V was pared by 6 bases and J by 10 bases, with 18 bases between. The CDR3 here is CSAPGPGQDYTF. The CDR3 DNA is TGCAGTGCACCGGGACCGGGACAAGACTACACCTTC.

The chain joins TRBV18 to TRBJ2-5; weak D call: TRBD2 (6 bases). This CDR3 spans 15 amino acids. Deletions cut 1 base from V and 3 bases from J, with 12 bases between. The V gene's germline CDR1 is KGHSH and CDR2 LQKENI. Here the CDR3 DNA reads TGTGCCAGCTCACCACTATCCTCGGGAGAAGAGACCCAGTACTTC. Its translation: CASSPLSSGEETQYF.

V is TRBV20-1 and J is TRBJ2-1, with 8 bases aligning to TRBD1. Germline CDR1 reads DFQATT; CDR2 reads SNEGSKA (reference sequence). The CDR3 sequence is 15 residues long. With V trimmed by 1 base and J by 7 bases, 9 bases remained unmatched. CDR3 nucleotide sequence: TGCAGTGCTAGAGCCCTGGACAGGGAAAGGAATGAGCAGTTCTTC. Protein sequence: CSARALDRERNEQFF.

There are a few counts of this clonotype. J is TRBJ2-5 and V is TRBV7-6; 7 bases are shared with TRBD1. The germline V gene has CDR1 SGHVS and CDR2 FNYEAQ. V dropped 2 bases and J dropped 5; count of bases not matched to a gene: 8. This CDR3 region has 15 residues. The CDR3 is CASSLTPTGTETQYF. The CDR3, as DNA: TGTGCCAGCAGCTTAACCCCGACAGGGACGGAGACCCAGTACTTC.

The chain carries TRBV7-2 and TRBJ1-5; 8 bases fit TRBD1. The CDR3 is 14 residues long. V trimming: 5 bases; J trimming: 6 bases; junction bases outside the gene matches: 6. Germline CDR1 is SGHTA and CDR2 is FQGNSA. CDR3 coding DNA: TGTGCCAGCAGCCCCCCAGGGGGCAGTCAGCCCCAGCATTTT. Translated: CASSPPGGSQPQHF.

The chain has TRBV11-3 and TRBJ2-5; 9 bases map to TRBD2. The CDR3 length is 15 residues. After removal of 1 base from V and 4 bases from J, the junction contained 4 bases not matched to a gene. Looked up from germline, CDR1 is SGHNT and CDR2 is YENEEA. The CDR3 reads CASSLGLAEGETQYF. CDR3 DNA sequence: TGTGCCAGCAGCTTAGGACTAGCGGAGGGAGAGACCCAGTACTTC. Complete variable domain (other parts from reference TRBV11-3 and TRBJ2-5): EAGVVQSPRYKIIEKKQPVAFWCNPISGHNTLYWYLQNLGQGPELLIRYENEEAVDDSQLPKDRFSAERLKGVDSTLKIQPAELGDSAVYLCASSLGLAEGETQYFGPGTRLLVL.

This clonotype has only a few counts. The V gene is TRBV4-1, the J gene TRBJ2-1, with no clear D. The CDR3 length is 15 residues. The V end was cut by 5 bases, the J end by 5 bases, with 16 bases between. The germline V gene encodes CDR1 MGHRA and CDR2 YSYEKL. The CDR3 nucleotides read TGCGCCAGCAGCTTCGGTCCCCAGCCGAACAATGAGCAGTTCTTC. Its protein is CASSFGPQPNNEQFF.

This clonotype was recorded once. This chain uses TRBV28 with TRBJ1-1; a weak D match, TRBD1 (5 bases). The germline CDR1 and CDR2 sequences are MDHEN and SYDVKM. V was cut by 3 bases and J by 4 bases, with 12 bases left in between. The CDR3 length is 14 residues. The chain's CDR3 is CASSFQGMSTEAFF. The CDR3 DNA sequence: TGTGCCAGCAGTTTTCAGGGTATGAGCACTGAAGCTTTCTTT. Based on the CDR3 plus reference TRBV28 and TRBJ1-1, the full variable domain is DVKVTQSSRYLVKRTGEKVFLECVQDMDHENMFWYRQDPGLGLRLIYFSYDVKMKEKGDIPEGYSVSREKKERFSLILESASTNQTSMYLCASSFQGMSTEAFFGQGTRLTVV.

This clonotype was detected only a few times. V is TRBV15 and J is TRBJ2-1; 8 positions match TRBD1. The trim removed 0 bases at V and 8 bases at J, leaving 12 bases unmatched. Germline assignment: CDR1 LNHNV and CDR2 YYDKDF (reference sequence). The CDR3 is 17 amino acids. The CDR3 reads CATSRDSVGQGGDEQFF. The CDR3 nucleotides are TGTGCCACCAGCAGAGATTCCGTAGGACAGGGCGGCGATGAGCAGTTCTTC.